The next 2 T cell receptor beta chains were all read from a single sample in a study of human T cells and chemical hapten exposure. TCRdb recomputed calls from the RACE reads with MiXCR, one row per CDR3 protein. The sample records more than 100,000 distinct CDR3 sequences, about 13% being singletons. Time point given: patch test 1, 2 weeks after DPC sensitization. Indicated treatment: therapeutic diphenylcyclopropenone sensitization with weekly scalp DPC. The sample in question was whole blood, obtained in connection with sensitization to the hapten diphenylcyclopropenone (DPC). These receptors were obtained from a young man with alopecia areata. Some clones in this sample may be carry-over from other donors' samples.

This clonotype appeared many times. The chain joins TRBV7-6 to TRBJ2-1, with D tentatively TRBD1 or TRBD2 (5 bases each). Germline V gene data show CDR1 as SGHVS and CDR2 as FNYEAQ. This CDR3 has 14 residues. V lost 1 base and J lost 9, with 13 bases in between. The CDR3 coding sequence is TGTGCCAGCAGCTTAGATGAGGGGCAGGGTGAGCAGTTCTTC. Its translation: CASSLDEGQGEQFF.

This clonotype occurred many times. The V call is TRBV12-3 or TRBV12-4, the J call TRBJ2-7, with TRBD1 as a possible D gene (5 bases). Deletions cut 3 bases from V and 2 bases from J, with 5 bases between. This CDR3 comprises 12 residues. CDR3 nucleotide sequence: TGTGCCAGCAGTTTGGACACCTACGAGCAGTACTTC. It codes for CASSLDTYEQYF.